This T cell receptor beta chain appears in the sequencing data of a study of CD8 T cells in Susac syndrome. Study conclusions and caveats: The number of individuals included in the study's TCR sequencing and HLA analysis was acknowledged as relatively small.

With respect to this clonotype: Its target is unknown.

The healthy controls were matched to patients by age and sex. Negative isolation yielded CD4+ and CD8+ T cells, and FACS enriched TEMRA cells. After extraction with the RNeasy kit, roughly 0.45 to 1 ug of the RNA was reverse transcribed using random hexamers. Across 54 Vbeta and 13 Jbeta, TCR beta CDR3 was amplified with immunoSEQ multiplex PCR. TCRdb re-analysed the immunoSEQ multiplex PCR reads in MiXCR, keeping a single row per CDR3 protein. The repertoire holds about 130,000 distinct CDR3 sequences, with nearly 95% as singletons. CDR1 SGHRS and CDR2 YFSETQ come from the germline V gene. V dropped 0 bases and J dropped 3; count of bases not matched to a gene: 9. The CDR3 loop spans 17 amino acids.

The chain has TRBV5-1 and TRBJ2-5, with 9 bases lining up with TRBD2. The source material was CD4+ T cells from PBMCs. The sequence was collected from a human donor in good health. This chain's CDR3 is CASSLGHTVAGEETQYF. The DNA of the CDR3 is TGCGCCAGCAGCTTGGGACATACCGTAGCGGGAGAAGAGACCCAGTACTTC. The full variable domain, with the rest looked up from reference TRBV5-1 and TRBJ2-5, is KAGVTQTPRYLIKTRGQQVTLSCSPISGHRSVSWYQQTPGQGLQFLFEYFSETQRNKGNFPGRFSGRQFSNSRSEMNVSTLELGDSALYLCASSLGHTVAGEETQYFGPGTRLLVL.